This TCR beta chain is drawn from a study of T cell responses to AZD1222 COVID-19 vaccine. Broader study findings: Among AZD1222 vaccinees, only five to seven were seropositive at baseline.

TCRdb's table, derived via immunoSEQ multiplex PCR, lists solely in-frame clones and lacks some. Of some 110,000 clones in the sample, just over 85% were seen once. V gave up 2 bases and J gave up 3 bases, with 14 bases separating them. Germline values: CDR1 SGHTA, CDR2 FQGTGA. This CDR3 is 15 amino acids long. A word on this clone: The antigen is unknown.

The input for sequencing was peripheral blood, taken 28 days after the second AZD1222 dose. This chain connects TRBV7-3 to TRBJ2-7, with unresolved D. The clonotype originates from an adult who received the AZD1222 COVID-19 vaccine. Here the CDR3 DNA reads TGTGCCAGCAGCTTAGTTCAGCGATGTTACTACGAGCAGTACTTC. As protein: CASSLVQRCYYEQYF.